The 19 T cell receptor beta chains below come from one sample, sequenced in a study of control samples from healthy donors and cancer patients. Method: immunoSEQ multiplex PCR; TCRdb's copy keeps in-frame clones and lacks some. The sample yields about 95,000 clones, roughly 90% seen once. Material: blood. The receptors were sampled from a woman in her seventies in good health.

CDR3 in amino acids: CATSRVIWRPAFF. CDR3 coding DNA: TGTGCCACCAGCAGAGTAATCTGGCGGCCTGCTTTCTTT. This chain joins TRBV15 and TRBJ1-1; D unresolved. CDR3 length equals 13 residues. In germline, CDR1 is LNHNV, CDR2 YYDKDF (reference sequence). Trimming pared 1 base from V and 11 bases from J, leaving 14 bases between. The whole variable domain, remainder taken from reference TRBV15 and TRBJ1-1, is DAMVIQNPRYQVTQFGKPVTLSCSQTLNHNVMYWYQQKSSQAPKLLFHYYDKDFNNEADTPDNFQSRRPNTSFCFLDIRSPGLGDTAMYLCATSRVIWRPAFFGQGTRLTVV.

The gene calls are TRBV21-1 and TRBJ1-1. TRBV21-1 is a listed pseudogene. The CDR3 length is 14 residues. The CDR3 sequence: CASSNPGTNTEAFF. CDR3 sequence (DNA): TGTGCCAGCAGCAACCCGGGAACTAACACTGAAGCTTTCTTT.

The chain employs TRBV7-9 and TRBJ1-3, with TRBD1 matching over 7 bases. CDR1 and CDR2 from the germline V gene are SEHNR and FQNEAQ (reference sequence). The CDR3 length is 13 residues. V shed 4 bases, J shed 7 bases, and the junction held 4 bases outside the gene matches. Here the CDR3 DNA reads TGTGCCAGCAGCTCCGGACAGGTTAACACCATATATTTT. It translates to CASSSGQVNTIYF.

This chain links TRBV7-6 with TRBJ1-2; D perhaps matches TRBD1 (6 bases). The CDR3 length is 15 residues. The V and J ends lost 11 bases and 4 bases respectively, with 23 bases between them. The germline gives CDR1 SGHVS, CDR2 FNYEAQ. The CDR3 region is CASAVTVGGFYGYTF. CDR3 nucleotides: TGTGCCTCCGCCGTGACCGTGGGGGGCTTCTATGGCTACACCTTC.

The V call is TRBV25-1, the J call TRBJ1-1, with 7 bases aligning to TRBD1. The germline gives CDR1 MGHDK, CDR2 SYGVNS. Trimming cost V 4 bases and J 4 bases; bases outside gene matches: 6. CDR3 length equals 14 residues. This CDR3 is CASSARQGITEAFF. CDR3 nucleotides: TGTGCCAGCAGTGCCAGACAGGGAATCACTGAAGCTTTCTTT.

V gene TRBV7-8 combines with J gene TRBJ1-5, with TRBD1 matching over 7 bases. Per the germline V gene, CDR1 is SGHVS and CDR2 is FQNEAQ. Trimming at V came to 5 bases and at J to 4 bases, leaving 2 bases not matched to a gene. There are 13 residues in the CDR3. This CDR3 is CASSTTGNQPQHF. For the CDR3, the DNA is TGTGCCAGCAGCACGACAGGGAATCAGCCCCAGCATTTT.

The DNA of the CDR3 is TGTGCCAGCAGTGAAGTATGGGCTTTCTTT. This translates into CASSEVWAFF. The gene calls are TRBV2 and TRBJ1-1; no clear D. Trimming shortened V by 1 base and J by 11 bases, and 5 bases separated the two germline ends. The CDR3 totals 10 residues. Germline V gives CDR1 SNHLY, CDR2 FYNNEI.

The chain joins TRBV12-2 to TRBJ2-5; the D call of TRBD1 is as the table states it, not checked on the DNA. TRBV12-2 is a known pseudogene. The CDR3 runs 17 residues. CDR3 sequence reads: CASRLPSPGQLGETQYF. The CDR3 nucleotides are TGTGCAAGTCGCTTACCCTCACCGGGACAGTTAGGAGAGACCCAGTACTTC.

CDR3 protein: CASSDSRTSGGGTDTQYF. CDR3 bases: TGTGCCAGCAGTGACTCGAGGACTAGCGGGGGAGGCACAGATACGCAGTATTTT. The chain couples TRBV6-4 to TRBJ2-3; 13 nucleotides agree with TRBD2. Unmatched junction bases numbered 4, after V lost 0 bases and J lost 1 base. Germline loops: CDR1 MRHNA, CDR2 SNTAGT. This CDR3 has 18 residues.

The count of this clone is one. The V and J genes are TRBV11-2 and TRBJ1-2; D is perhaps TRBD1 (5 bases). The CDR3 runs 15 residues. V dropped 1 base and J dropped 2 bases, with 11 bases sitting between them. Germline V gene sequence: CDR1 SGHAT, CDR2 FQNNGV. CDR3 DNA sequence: TGTGCCAGCAGCTTAGGGGGGGGTGCGAACTATGGCTACACCTTC. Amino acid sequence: CASSLGGGANYGYTF.

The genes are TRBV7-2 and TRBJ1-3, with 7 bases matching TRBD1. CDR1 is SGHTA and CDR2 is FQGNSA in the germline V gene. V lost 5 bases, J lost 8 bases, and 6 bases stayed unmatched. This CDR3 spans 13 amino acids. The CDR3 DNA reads TGTGCCAGCAGCCCAAGACAGGGAGACACCATATATTTT. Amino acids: CASSPRQGDTIYF.

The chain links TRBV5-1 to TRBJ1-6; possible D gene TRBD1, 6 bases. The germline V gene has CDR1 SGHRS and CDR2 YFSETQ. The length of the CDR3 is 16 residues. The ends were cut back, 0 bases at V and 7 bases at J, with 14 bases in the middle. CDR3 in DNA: TGCGCCAGCAGCTTGGAAGGGGGACCCTTGAATTCACCCCTCCACTTT. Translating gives CASSLEGGPLNSPLHF.

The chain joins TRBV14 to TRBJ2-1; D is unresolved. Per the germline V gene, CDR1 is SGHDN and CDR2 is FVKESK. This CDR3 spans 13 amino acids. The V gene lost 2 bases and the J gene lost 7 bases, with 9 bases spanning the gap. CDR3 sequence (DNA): TGTGCCAGCAGCCAATACTTGGGAAATGAGCAGTTCTTC. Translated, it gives CASSQYLGNEQFF.

The CDR3 region is CASSLRLNNEQFF. The CDR3 DNA sequence: TGTGCCAGCAGTTTGCGGCTGAACAATGAGCAGTTCTTC. The gene calls are TRBV12-3 or TRBV12-4 and TRBJ2-1; D is unclear. This CDR3 region has 13 residues. Trimming took off 3 bases at V and 5 bases at J, with 8 bases between the two ends.

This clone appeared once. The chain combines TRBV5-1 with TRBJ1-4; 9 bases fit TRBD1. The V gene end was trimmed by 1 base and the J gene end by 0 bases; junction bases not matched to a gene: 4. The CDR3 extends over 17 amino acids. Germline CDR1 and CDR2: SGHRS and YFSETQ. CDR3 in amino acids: CASSLWGQGATNEKLFF. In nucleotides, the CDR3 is TGCGCCAGCAGCTTGTGGGGACAGGGTGCAACTAATGAAAAACTGTTTTTT. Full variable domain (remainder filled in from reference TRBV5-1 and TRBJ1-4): KAGVTQTPRYLIKTRGQQVTLSCSPISGHRSVSWYQQTPGQGLQFLFEYFSETQRNKGNFPGRFSGRQFSNSRSEMNVSTLELGDSALYLCASSLWGQGATNEKLFFGSGTQLSVL.

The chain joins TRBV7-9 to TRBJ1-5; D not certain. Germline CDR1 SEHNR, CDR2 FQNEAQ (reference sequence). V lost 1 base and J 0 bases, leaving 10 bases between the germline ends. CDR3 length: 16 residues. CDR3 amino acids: CASSLEGKGSNQPQHF. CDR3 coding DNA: TGTGCCAGCAGCTTAGAAGGGAAGGGTAGCAATCAGCCCCAGCATTTT.

The CDR3 DNA sequence: TGTGCCAGCAGAAACGAGCGGGGGGGCTACCTCAATGAGCAGTTCTTC. Translated: CASRNERGGYLNEQFF. V usage is TRBV2 and J usage is TRBJ2-1, with 10 bases identical to TRBD2. The germline CDR1 and CDR2 sequences are SNHLY and FYNNEI. V trimming: 6 bases; J trimming: 6 bases; junction bases outside the gene matches: 11. The CDR3 is made up of 16 amino acids.

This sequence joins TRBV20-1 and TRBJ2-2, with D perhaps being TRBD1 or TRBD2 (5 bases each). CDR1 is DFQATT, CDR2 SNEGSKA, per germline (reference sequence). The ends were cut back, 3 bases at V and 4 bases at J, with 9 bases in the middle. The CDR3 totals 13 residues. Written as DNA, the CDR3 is TGCAGTGCTAGTTATGGGGGCACCGGGGAGCTGTTTTTT. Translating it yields CSASYGGTGELFF.

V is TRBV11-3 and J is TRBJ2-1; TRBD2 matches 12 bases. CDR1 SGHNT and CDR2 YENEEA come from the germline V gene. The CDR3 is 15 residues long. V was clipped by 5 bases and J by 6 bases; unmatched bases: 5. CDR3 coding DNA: TGTGCCAGCAGCACCGGGACTAGCGGGTTCAATGAGCAGTTCTTC. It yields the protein CASSTGTSGFNEQFF.